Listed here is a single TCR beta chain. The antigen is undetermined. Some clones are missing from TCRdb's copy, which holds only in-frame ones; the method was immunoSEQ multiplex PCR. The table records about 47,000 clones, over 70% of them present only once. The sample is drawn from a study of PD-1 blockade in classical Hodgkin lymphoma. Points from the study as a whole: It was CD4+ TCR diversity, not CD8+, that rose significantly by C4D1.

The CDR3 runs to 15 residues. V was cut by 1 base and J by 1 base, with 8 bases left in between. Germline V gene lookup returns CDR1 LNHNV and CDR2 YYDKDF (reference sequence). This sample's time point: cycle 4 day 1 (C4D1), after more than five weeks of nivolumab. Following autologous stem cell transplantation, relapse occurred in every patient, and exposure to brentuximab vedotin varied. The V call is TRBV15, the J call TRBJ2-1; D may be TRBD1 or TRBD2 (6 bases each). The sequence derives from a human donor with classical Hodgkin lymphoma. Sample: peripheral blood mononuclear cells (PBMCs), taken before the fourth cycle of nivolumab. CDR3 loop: CATSRVGGSYNEQFF. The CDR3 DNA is TGTGCCACCAGCAGAGTAGGGGGGTCCTACAATGAGCAGTTCTTC.